These T cell receptor beta chains were read from a single sample in a study of cytomegalovirus exposure and HLA in healthy donors. TCRdb's table, derived via immunoSEQ multiplex PCR, lists solely in-frame clones and lacks some. The repertoire has roughly 180,000 clones, over 65% of them found once; the top ten carry over 1.1%. Sequenced: PBMCs. Receptors were obtained from a man aged 18-30 years in good health and CMV-seronegative. Each CDR3 is given with its conserved first and last residue. D genes are given only for firm matches. Part of the rows lack a size; the others show once, few, many or a class for expanded clones.

TRBV6-5	.	.	TRBJ1-2	TGTGCCAGCAGTCAAGGGGGGGACTATGGCTACACCTTC	CASSQGGDYGYTF
TRBV5-4	TRBD2	.	TRBJ2-7	TGTGCCAGCAGCCCGGGGACTAGCGGCCTCTCCTACGAGCAGTACTTC	CASSPGTSGLSYEQYF
TRBV5-1	TRBD1	few	TRBJ1-1	TGCGCCAGCAGCCCCTCAGGGGGGACTGAAGCTTTCTTT	CASSPSGGTEAFF
TRBV9	TRBD2	.	TRBJ2-7	TGTGCCAGCAGCGTCGGCGGGAGCTCCTACGAGCAGTACTTC	CASSVGGSSYEQYF
TRBV6-6	TRBD2	once	TRBJ2-5	TGTGCCAGCACCTCAAGCGGGGGCCTTGAGACCCAGTACTTC	CASTSSGGLETQYF
TRBV4-2	TRBD1	few	TRBJ2-1	TGTGCCAGCAGGAGACCGGGACAGTACAATGAGCAGTTCTTC	CASRRPGQYNEQFF
TRBV30	.	few	TRBJ1-1	TGTGCCTGGAGTGCGGGGACACTGAACACTGAAGCTTTCTTT	CAWSAGTLNTEAFF
TRBV30	TRBD1	.	TRBJ1-2	TGTGCCTGGAGTCGACAGGGCTATGGCTACACCTTC	CAWSRQGYGYTF
TRBV4-3	.	.	TRBJ1-5	TGCGCCAGCAGCCAAGATTGGGAGAGCAATCAGCCCCAGCATTTT	CASSQDWESNQPQHF
TRBV7-2	.	.	TRBJ2-1	TGTGCCAGCAGCTCTGTAAGCGAGAAGTTCTTC	CASSSVSEKFF
TRBV9	.	.	TRBJ1-3	TGTGCCAGCAGCTTACAGGGAAACACCATATATTTT	CASSLQGNTIYF
TRBV9	.	.	TRBJ1-2	TGTGCCAGCAGCTCATCGACAGCACCGTTCAGGGGCTACACCTTC	CASSSSTAPFRGYTF
TRBV6-4	TRBD2	.	TRBJ2-3	TGTGCCAGCAGTGACTCTCCTAGCGGGGCCCCTACAGATACGCAGTATTTT	CASSDSPSGAPTDTQYF
TRBV27	TRBD2	.	TRBJ2-7	TGTGCCAGCAGTTTGACTAGCGGGGGCTGGTACGAGCAGTACTTC	CASSLTSGGWYEQYF
TRBV6-4	.	.	TRBJ1-2	TGTGCCAGCAGTACGACAGGAATCTATGGCTACACCTTC	CASSTTGIYGYTF
TRBV6-5	.	few	TRBJ1-1	TGTGCCAGCAGTTACTCGCAGTTGAACACTGAAGCTTTCTTT	CASSYSQLNTEAFF
TRBV5-4	TRBD1	few	TRBJ2-5	TGTGCCAGCAGCCCGGGACAGGGGCCATTGGCTCGAGAGACCCAGTACTTC	CASSPGQGPLARETQYF
TRBV18	.	.	TRBJ1-5	TGTGCCAGCTCACCTCGACAGGACAATCAGCCCCAGCATTTT	CASSPRQDNQPQHF
TRBV11-3	TRBD1	.	TRBJ1-5	TGTGCCAGCAGTGGAAGGACAGGTAGTAGGCATTTT	CASSGRTGSRHF
TRBV25-1	.	.	TRBJ2-7	TGTGCCAGCAGTGAATCTCGGGGGGAGCAGTACTTC	CASSESRGEQYF
TRBV18	.	.	TRBJ1-3	TGTGCCAGCTCACCGGGAACCAGGGTGCTTGGTGGAAACACCATATATTTT	CASSPGTRVLGGNTIYF
TRBV5-6	.	.	TRBJ1-2	TGTGCCAGCAGCATAGTTCCGGGGAAGATGTATGGCTACACCTTC	CASSIVPGKMYGYTF
TRBV4-3	.	.	TRBJ2-5	TGCGCCAGCAGCCTGTATAGGGGGCCTGGCGGGGTGTCCCAGTACTTC	CASSLYRGPGGVSQYF
TRBV19	TRBD2	few	TRBJ2-1	TGTGCCAGTGTCGGACTAGATGCCTACAATGAGCAGTTCTTC	CASVGLDAYNEQFF
TRBV2	TRBD1	.	TRBJ1-4	TGTGCCAGCAGCTGGACAGGGAATGAAAAACTGTTTTTT	CASSWTGNEKLFF
TRBV7-2	.	once	TRBJ1-5	TGTGCCAGCAGCTCTTATAGTCAGCCCCAGCATTTT	CASSSYSQPQHF
TRBV11-3	TRBD1	.	TRBJ2-7	TGTGCCAGCAGCCCACGGCGGACAGGGGGCTACGAGCAGTACTTC	CASSPRRTGGYEQYF
TRBV9	TRBD1	.	TRBJ1-2	TGTGCCAGCAGCCCACGGACAGGGGCCACCGGGGGCTACACCTTC	CASSPRTGATGGYTF
TRBV30	TRBD2	.	TRBJ2-1	TGTGCCTGGAGTATGAGTAGCGGGAGTAGCTCCTACAATGAGCAGTTCTTC	CAWSMSSGSSSYNEQFF
TRBV6-6	.	.	TRBJ1-2	TGTGCCAGCCTTCCCAGGGGAAACTATGGCTACACCTTC	CASLPRGNYGYTF
TRBV7-2	TRBD1	.	TRBJ1-2	TGTGCCAGCAGCACTACAGGGGGCTGGGGTTATGGCTACACCTTC	CASSTTGGWGYGYTF
TRBV4-1	.	.	TRBJ2-5	TGCGCCAGCAGCCGTCAGGGGGGTCAAGAGACCCAGTACTTC	CASSRQGGQETQYF
TRBV6-6	.	.	TRBJ2-1	TGTGCCAGCAGTTGGGGGGGCAGTAACAATGAGCAGTTCTTC	CASSWGGSNNEQFF
TRBV5-5	TRBD2	.	TRBJ2-3	TGTGCCAGCAGCTTCTCTGGACTAGCGGTCGGCACAGATACGCAGTATTTT	CASSFSGLAVGTDTQYF
TRBV13	TRBD1	.	TRBJ2-4	TGTGCCAGCAGCGACGCCGGGACAGGAGGTCCGAACATTCAGTACTTC	CASSDAGTGGPNIQYF
TRBV13	TRBD1	.	TRBJ1-2	TGTGCCAGCAGCTTCGGGGACAGGGATGGCTACACCTTC	CASSFGDRDGYTF
TRBV6-5	.	.	TRBJ1-1	TGTGCCAGCAGACCTCAGGGGATGAACACTGAAGCTTTCTTT	CASRPQGMNTEAFF
TRBV19	.	.	TRBJ1-3	TGTGCCAGTAAAGGATCAGGGTCTGGAAACACCATATATTTT	CASKGSGSGNTIYF
TRBV4-3	.	.	TRBJ1-2	TGCGCCAGCAGCCAAGATGTAGGGGGAAAGCATGGCTACACCTTC	CASSQDVGGKHGYTF
TRBV6-5	.	.	TRBJ2-1	TGTGCCAGCAGTTACGACAGTGGGGGGTACAATGAGCAGTTCTTC	CASSYDSGGYNEQFF
TRBV5-1	TRBD1	.	TRBJ2-5	TGCGCCAGCACCCGACAGGGTACCAAGGAGGAGACCCAGTACTTC	CASTRQGTKEETQYF
TRBV7-2	TRBD2	.	TRBJ2-4	TGTGCCAGCAGCTTAGAGGCTTCGTCCTGGCGGGGGTCGGGCATTCAGTACTTC	CASSLEASSWRGSGIQYF
TRBV25-1	TRBD2	.	TRBJ2-1	TGTGCCAGCTACGCCGGGGGGGCTCGGCCCCCCTACAATGAGCAGTTCTTC	CASYAGGARPPYNEQFF
TRBV5-6	TRBD2	few	TRBJ2-5	TGTGCCAGCAGCTTTGGGAGACTAGCGGGAGTACGAGAGACCCAGTACTTC	CASSFGRLAGVRETQYF
TRBV5-1	.	.	TRBJ1-2	TGCGCCAGCAGCTTGGCGGCTCCGGGGGGCTATGGCTACACCTTC	CASSLAAPGGYGYTF
TRBV4-3	TRBD2	.	TRBJ2-3	TGCGCCAGCAGCCAAGAGGGTTCGGGACTAGCACTCGATACGCAGTATTTT	CASSQEGSGLALDTQYF
TRBV11-2	TRBD1	.	TRBJ2-7	TGTGCCAGCAGCTTAGTGGTCGGGACAGGGGTTCACGAGCAGTACTTC	CASSLVVGTGVHEQYF
TRBV5-4	.	.	TRBJ1-2	TGTGCCAGCAGCAGACTAATACAGGGTTCTGATGGCTACACCTTC	CASSRLIQGSDGYTF